The next 28 T cell receptor beta chains were all read from a single sample in a study of cytomegalovirus exposure and HLA in healthy donors. PCR involved 60 Vbeta and 13 Jbeta primers. Some clones are missing from TCRdb's copy, which holds only in-frame ones; the method was immunoSEQ multiplex PCR. The sample records about 150,000 clones, about 85% being singletons. What was sequenced was PBMCs. The receptors derive from a man aged 50 to 60 in good health and CMV-seropositive.

This clone was counted once. The chain is built from TRBV6-1 and TRBJ2-2; 8 nucleotides line up with TRBD1. The CDR3 runs 17 residues. With V trimmed by 1 base and J by 2 bases, 6 bases remained unmatched. Germline V CDR1 and CDR2: MNHNS, SASEGT. The CDR3 nucleotides are TGTGCCAGCAGTGAAGAGGGGGACAGGTTTAACACCGGGGAGCTGTTTTTT. It encodes CASSEEGDRFNTGELFF.

This chain connects TRBV5-6 to TRBJ2-4, with D maybe TRBD2 (6 bases). This CDR3 contains 14 residues. CDR1 and CDR2 (germline): SGHDT, YYEEEE. V lost 1 base and J 6 bases, leaving 11 bases between the germline ends. The chain's CDR3 is CASSLLAGPNIQYF. The DNA of the CDR3 is TGTGCCAGCAGCTTGCTGGCGGGGCCAAACATTCAGTACTTC.

The J gene is TRBJ1-4, the V gene TRBV15; D is possibly TRBD1 (5 bases). This CDR3 is 13 amino acids long. Trimming shortened V by 11 bases and J by 7 bases, and 17 bases separated the two germline ends. Germline V gene lookup returns CDR1 LNHNV and CDR2 YYDKDF (reference sequence). As DNA, the CDR3 is TGTGCCTCCCGGAGGGGTGGGGGTGAAAAACTGTTTTTT. As protein: CASRRGGGEKLFF.

A single count supports this clone. The chain couples TRBV6-1 to TRBJ1-3; D gene uncertain. The V end lost 1 base, the J end lost 7 bases, and 11 bases lay between the germline ends. CDR3 size: 14 residues. CDR1 is MNHNS, CDR2 SASEGT, per germline. CDR3 in DNA: TGTGCCAGCAGTGAAGTTAGGACGGGGAACACCATATATTTT. Residues: CASSEVRTGNTIYF.

The chain joins TRBV30 to TRBJ1-1, with unresolved D. Trimming took 4 bases from V and 2 from J, leaving 5 bases between them. The CDR3 length is 11 residues. CDR1 GTSNPN and CDR2 SVGIG come from the germline V gene (reference sequence). The CDR3 nucleotides read TGTGCCTGGACCTTAAACACTGAAGCTTTCTTT. It is translated as CAWTLNTEAFF.

This clone was recorded once. V gene TRBV5-1 combines with J gene TRBJ2-7, with TRBD1 identical over 8 bases. J was trimmed by 2 bases and V by 1 base; bases with no gene match: 5. The V gene's germline CDR1 is SGHRS and CDR2 YFSETQ. The CDR3 runs 15 residues. Here the CDR3 DNA reads TGCGCCAGCAGCTTGACCGGGACAGGCCCCTACGAGCAGTACTTC. Its protein product is CASSLTGTGPYEQYF.

The genes are TRBV7-8 and TRBJ2-4; D might be TRBD1 (5 bases). The CDR3 totals 13 residues. V was cut by 5 bases and J by 11 bases, with 16 bases left in between. CDR1 is SGHVS, CDR2 FQNEAQ, per germline. The CDR3 DNA follows: TGTGCCAGCAGCCAGGCTCAGGGAATCCTTCAGTACTTC. It codes for CASSQAQGILQYF.

The J gene is TRBJ2-7, the V gene TRBV4-1; TRBD1 is a possible D gene (6 bases). Germline values: CDR1 MGHRA, CDR2 YSYEKL. The V and J ends lost 5 bases and 3 bases respectively, with 17 bases between them. The CDR3 length is 15 residues. The CDR3 DNA reads TGCGCCAGCAGCGGGCGACAGGTCCTTTTCTACGAGCAGTACTTC. Translation: CASSGRQVLFYEQYF.

In its sample, this clone was seen a few times. This sequence joins TRBV2 and TRBJ2-7; 10 nucleotides align to TRBD2. Germline CDR1 is SNHLY and CDR2 is FYNNEI. CDR3 length: 14 amino acids. The junction had 6 bases not matched to a gene; V was cut back by 4 bases and J by 6 bases. Here the CDR3 DNA reads TGTGCCAGCAGTGCAAGCGGGGGGGCGGCCGAGCAGTACTTC. As protein: CASSASGGAAEQYF.

Concerning this clone: This specimen includes other DNA sequences encoding the same CDR3. V usage is TRBV6-5 and J usage is TRBJ1-1, with unresolved D. The CDR3 totals 13 residues. The germline V gene encodes CDR1 MNHEY and CDR2 SVGAGI. Trimming removed 6 bases at V and 0 bases at J, with 8 bases between. The CDR3 loop is CASRFTVNTEAFF. The CDR3 region has the DNA TGTGCCAGCAGATTTACAGTGAACACTGAAGCTTTCTTT.

The chain uses TRBV5-1 and TRBJ2-2; TRBD2 aligns across 11 bases. Per germline, CDR1 SGHRS and CDR2 YFSETQ. The CDR3 is 16 amino acids. J was trimmed by 4 bases and V by 1 base; bases with no gene match: 3. The CDR3 DNA sequence: TGCGCCAGCAGCTTGACGACTAGCGGGGTCACCGGGGAGCTGTTTTTT. This gives the protein CASSLTTSGVTGELFF.

The chain is built from TRBV10-3 and TRBJ2-7; 10 bases line up with TRBD2. CDR1 and CDR2 (germline): ENHRY, SYGVKD. V trimming: 6 bases; J trimming: 9 bases; junction bases outside the gene matches: 23. The length of the CDR3 is 18 residues. CDR3 residues: CAISGTSNSGGPPGGQYF. DNA for the CDR3: TGTGCCATCAGCGGAACCTCCAATAGCGGGGGGCCGCCGGGCGGGCAGTACTTC.

This clone was counted a few times. J is TRBJ1-1 and V is TRBV29-1; 7 bases are a match to TRBD1. Trimming cost V 4 bases and J 5 bases; bases outside gene matches: 10. Germline V gives CDR1 SQVTM, CDR2 ANQGSEA. The length of the CDR3 is 14 residues. The CDR3 DNA reads TGCAGCGTTGGTCAGGGCAGGGGGTATACTGAAGCTTTCTTT. It codes for CSVGQGRGYTEAFF.

The chain has TRBV4-1 and TRBJ2-2; 7 bases are shared with TRBD2. The junction had 15 bases not matched to a gene; V was cut back by 4 bases and J by 7 bases. CDR3 length: 17 amino acids. Looked up from germline, CDR1 is MGHRA and CDR2 is YSYEKL. The CDR3 sequence is CASSRGRAGREIGELFF. The CDR3 region has the DNA TGCGCCAGCAGCCGGGGACGGGCTGGGCGGGAGATCGGGGAGCTGTTTTTT.

The chain has TRBV5-5 and TRBJ2-5; 7 nucleotides match TRBD1. V was clipped by 4 bases and J by 5 bases; unmatched bases: 11. The CDR3 runs 15 residues. From germline, CDR1 is SGHKS and CDR2 YYEKEE (reference sequence). CDR3 sequence (DNA): TGTGCCAGCAGCGGTCCAGGGGGTATGGGGGAGACCCAGTACTTC. Translated, it gives CASSGPGGMGETQYF.

This chain connects TRBV7-2 to TRBJ2-7, with 9 bases aligning to TRBD2. Germline CDR1 is SGHTA and CDR2 is FQGNSA. The CDR3 length is 13 residues. V was pared by 4 bases and J by 6 bases, with 4 bases of the junction left unmatched. CDR3 region: CASSSGLAFEQYF. DNA for the CDR3: TGTGCCAGCAGCTCTGGACTAGCGTTCGAGCAGTACTTC.

The chain recombines TRBV7-8 with TRBJ2-4; possibly TRBD1 for D (7 bases). Germline V CDR1 and CDR2: SGHVS, FQNEAQ. The CDR3 length is 17 residues. Trimming removed 5 bases at V and 0 bases at J, with 17 bases between. CDR3 in amino acids: CASSPQRQGLAKNIQYF. CDR3 nucleotides: TGTGCCAGCAGCCCACAGAGACAGGGACTAGCCAAAAACATTCAGTACTTC.

In nucleotides, the CDR3 is TGCAGCGTTGACAGGGATGGAGATACGCAGTATTTT. It codes for CSVDRDGDTQYF. The chain is built from TRBV29-1 and TRBJ2-3, with D maybe TRBD1 (5 bases). Germline V gene lookup returns CDR1 SQVTM and CDR2 ANQGSEA. Between the trimmed V and J ends, which lost 3 bases and 5 bases, there was a span of 9 bases. The CDR3 length is 12 residues.

The rearrangement links TRBV7-2 to TRBJ2-2; TRBD2 is a possible D gene (5 bases). Germline CDR1 and CDR2: SGHTA and FQGNSA. This CDR3 has 14 residues. Deletions cut 5 bases from V and 4 bases from J, with 11 bases between. The CDR3: CASSAQTSTGELFF. The CDR3 region has the DNA TGTGCCAGCAGCGCACAAACTAGCACCGGGGAGCTGTTTTTT.

As for this clone: Other DNA sequences in this specimen translate into the identical CDR3. The CDR3 reads CASSPQGANTEAFF. DNA of the CDR3: TGTGCCAGCTCGCCTCAGGGGGCTAACACTGAAGCTTTCTTT. The chain uses TRBV18 and TRBJ1-1, with TRBD1 matching over 8 bases. The CDR3 consists of 14 residues. Germline lookup yields CDR1 KGHSH and CDR2 LQKENI. The ends lost 6 bases at V and 2 bases at J; junction bases unmatched: 5.

The CDR3 region has the DNA TGTGCCAGCAGCGTAGGCCCTTCTCGACTAGTGGGCCAAGAGACCCAGTACTTC. It translates to CASSVGPSRLVGQETQYF. This sequence joins TRBV9 and TRBJ2-5, with a possible D match to TRBD2 (6 bases). The V end lost 0 bases, the J end lost 1 base, and 19 bases lay between the germline ends. Per germline, CDR1 SGDLS and CDR2 YYNGEE. This CDR3 spans 18 amino acids.

V and J are TRBV5-1 and TRBJ2-2; possible D gene TRBD2, 6 bases. The CDR3 loop spans 14 amino acids. Germline V CDR1 and CDR2: SGHRS, YFSETQ. V gave up 5 bases and J gave up 5 bases, with 13 bases separating them. CDR3 in DNA: TGCGCCAGCAGGGATCGACTAGAAACCGGGGAGCTGTTTTTT. Translated: CASRDRLETGELFF. Full variable domain (missing parts from reference TRBV5-1 and TRBJ2-2): KAGVTQTPRYLIKTRGQQVTLSCSPISGHRSVSWYQQTPGQGLQFLFEYFSETQRNKGNFPGRFSGRQFSNSRSEMNVSTLELGDSALYLCASRDRLETGELFFGEGSRLTVL.

The genes are TRBV27 and TRBJ1-2, with 10 bases that match TRBD1. The CDR3 contains 14 residues. V shed 5 bases, J shed 4 bases, and the junction held 4 bases outside the gene matches. Germline V gene sequence: CDR1 MNHEY, CDR2 SMNVEV (reference sequence). CDR3 in DNA: TGTGCCAGCAGTCCGACAGGGGGCGGCTATGGCTACACCTTC. It yields the protein CASSPTGGGYGYTF.

This chain links TRBV4-3 with TRBJ2-1; 9 bases are shared with TRBD2. CDR3 length equals 15 residues. After removal of 4 bases from V and 10 bases from J, the junction contained 11 bases not matched to a gene. CDR1 is LGHNA and CDR2 is YSLEER in the germline V gene. In nucleotides, the CDR3 is TGCGCCAGCAGCCCGCAGCGGGAGGCCTGGCGGGAGCAGTTCTTC. Its translation: CASSPQREAWREQFF.

The rearrangement links TRBV7-8 to TRBJ2-7, with 10 bases aligning to TRBD2. The CDR3 loop spans 15 amino acids. Germline-derived CDR1 and CDR2 are SGHVS and FQNEAQ. The V and J ends lost 1 base and 4 bases, in that order; junction bases with no gene match: 4. DNA of the CDR3: TGTGCCAGCAGCTTAGTGGCTAGCGGGGGATACGAGCAGTACTTC. Amino acids: CASSLVASGGYEQYF.

The chain joins TRBV28 to TRBJ1-1; D might be TRBD1 (5 bases). The CDR3 contains 14 residues. V was trimmed by 3 bases and J by 3 bases, leaving 11 bases between them. The germline V gene encodes CDR1 MDHEN and CDR2 SYDVKM. CDR3 DNA sequence: TGTGCCAGCAGTTTGGGGGGTTTCGACACTGAAGCTTTCTTT. Amino acid sequence: CASSLGGFDTEAFF.

This chain joins TRBV4-3 and TRBJ2-1; D not certain. This CDR3 is 13 amino acids long. Germline CDR1 LGHNA, CDR2 YSLEER. V lost 1 base to trimming and J lost 6 bases, with 7 bases between them. CDR3 residues: CASSQGQVNEQFF. The CDR3 DNA is TGCGCCAGCAGCCAAGGTCAGGTCAATGAGCAGTTCTTC.

The J gene is TRBJ1-2, the V gene TRBV4-1, with a weak D call TRBD1 (6 bases). V was trimmed by 3 bases and J by 1 base, leaving 12 bases between them. The CDR3 extends over 15 amino acids. From germline, CDR1 is MGHRA and CDR2 YSYEKL. The CDR3, as DNA: TGCGCCAGCAGCCATTACGGACAGATTAACTATGGCTACACCTTC. Residues: CASSHYGQINYGYTF.